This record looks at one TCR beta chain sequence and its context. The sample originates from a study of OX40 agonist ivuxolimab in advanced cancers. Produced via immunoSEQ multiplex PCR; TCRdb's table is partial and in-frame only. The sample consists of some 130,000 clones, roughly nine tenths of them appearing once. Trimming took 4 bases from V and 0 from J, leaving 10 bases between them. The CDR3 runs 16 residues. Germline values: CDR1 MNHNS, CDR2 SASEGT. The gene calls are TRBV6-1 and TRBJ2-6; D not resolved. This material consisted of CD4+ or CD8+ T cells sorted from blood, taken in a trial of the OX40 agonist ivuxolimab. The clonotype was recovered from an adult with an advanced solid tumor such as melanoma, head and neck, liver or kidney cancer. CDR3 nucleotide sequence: TGTGCCAGCAGTGGTGGCTCAAGCTCTGGGGCCAACGTCCTGACTTTC. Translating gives CASSGGSSSGANVLTF.